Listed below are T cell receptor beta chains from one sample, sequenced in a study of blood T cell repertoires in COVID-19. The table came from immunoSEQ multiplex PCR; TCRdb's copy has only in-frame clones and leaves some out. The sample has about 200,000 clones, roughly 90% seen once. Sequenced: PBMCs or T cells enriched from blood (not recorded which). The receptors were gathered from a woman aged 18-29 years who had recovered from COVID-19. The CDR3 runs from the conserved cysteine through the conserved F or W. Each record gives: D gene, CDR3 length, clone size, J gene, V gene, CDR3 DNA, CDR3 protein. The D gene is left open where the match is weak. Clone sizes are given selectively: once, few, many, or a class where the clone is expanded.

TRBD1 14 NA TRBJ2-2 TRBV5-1 TGCGCCAGCAGCCAGACGACAGGGCCCGGGGAGCTGTTTTTT CASSQTTGPGELFF
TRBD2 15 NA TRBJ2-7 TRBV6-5 TGTGCCAGCAGAGGACTAGCGGGGGGGCGAGGTAGTCAGTACTTC CASRGLAGGRGSQYF
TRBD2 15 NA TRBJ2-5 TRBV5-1 TGCGCCAGCAGCTTCAATAGCGGGGGGCAGGAGACCCAGTACTTC CASSFNSGGQETQYF
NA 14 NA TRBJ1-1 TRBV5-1 TGCGCCAGCAGCCCGGCAAAGCTGGCGGGTGAAGCTTTCTTT CASSPAKLAGEAFF
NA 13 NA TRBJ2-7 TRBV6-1 TGTGCCAGCAGTGAACAGGGGAGATACGAGCAGTACTTC CASSEQGRYEQYF
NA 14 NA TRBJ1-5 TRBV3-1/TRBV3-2 TGTGCCAGCAGCCAAGAACAGACACATCAGCCCCAGCATTTT CASSQEQTHQPQHF
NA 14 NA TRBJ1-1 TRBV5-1 TGCGCCAGCAGCTTGTTCCAGGGTAGCACTGAAGCTTTCTTT CASSLFQGSTEAFF
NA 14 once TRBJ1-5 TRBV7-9 TGTGCCAGCAGCTCGGACACTAGCAATCAGCCCCAGCATTTT CASSSDTSNQPQHF
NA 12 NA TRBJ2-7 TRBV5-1 TGCGCCAGCAGCGCCAGGGGTTACGAGCAGTACTTC CASSARGYEQYF
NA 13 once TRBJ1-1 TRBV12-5 TGTGCTAGTGGACCCCCAGGGAACACTGAAGCTTTCTTT CASGPPGNTEAFF
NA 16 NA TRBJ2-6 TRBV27 TGTGCCAGCAGTTCGGGAAACCCTGCGGGGGCCAACGTCCTGACTTTC CASSSGNPAGANVLTF
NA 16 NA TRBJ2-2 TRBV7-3 TGTGCCAGCAGCTTTGCCGGGACACTGAACACCGGGGAGCTGTTTTTT CASSFAGTLNTGELFF
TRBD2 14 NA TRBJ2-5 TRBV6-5 TGTGCCAGCAGTCCCTTAGCGGGGGGCGAGACCCAGTACTTC CASSPLAGGETQYF
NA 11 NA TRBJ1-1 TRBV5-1 TGCGCCAGCAGGCAGGGCTCTGAAGCTTTCTTT CASRQGSEAFF
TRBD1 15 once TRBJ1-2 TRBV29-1 TGCAGCGTTGAAGATTGGCAGGGGGCAGACTATGGCTACACCTTC CSVEDWQGADYGYTF
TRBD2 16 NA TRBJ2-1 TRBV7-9 TGTGCCAGCAGCCCCGGGGGGAGTAACTCCTACAATGAGCAGTTCTTC CASSPGGSNSYNEQFF
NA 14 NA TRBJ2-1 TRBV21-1 TGTGCCAGCACAGGGGTGACCCCCTACAATGAGCAGTTCTTC CASTGVTPYNEQFF
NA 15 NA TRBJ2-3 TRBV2 TGTGCCAGCAGAGCGGGACAGGCTTTCACAGATACGCAGTATTTT CASRAGQAFTDTQYF
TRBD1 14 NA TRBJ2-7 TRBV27 TGTGCCAGCAGTTTGGGACAGGGGGCCTACGAGCAGTACTTC CASSLGQGAYEQYF
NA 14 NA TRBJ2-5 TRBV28 TGTGCCAGCAGCCCGTCAGGGGCCCAAGAGACCCAGTACTTC CASSPSGAQETQYF